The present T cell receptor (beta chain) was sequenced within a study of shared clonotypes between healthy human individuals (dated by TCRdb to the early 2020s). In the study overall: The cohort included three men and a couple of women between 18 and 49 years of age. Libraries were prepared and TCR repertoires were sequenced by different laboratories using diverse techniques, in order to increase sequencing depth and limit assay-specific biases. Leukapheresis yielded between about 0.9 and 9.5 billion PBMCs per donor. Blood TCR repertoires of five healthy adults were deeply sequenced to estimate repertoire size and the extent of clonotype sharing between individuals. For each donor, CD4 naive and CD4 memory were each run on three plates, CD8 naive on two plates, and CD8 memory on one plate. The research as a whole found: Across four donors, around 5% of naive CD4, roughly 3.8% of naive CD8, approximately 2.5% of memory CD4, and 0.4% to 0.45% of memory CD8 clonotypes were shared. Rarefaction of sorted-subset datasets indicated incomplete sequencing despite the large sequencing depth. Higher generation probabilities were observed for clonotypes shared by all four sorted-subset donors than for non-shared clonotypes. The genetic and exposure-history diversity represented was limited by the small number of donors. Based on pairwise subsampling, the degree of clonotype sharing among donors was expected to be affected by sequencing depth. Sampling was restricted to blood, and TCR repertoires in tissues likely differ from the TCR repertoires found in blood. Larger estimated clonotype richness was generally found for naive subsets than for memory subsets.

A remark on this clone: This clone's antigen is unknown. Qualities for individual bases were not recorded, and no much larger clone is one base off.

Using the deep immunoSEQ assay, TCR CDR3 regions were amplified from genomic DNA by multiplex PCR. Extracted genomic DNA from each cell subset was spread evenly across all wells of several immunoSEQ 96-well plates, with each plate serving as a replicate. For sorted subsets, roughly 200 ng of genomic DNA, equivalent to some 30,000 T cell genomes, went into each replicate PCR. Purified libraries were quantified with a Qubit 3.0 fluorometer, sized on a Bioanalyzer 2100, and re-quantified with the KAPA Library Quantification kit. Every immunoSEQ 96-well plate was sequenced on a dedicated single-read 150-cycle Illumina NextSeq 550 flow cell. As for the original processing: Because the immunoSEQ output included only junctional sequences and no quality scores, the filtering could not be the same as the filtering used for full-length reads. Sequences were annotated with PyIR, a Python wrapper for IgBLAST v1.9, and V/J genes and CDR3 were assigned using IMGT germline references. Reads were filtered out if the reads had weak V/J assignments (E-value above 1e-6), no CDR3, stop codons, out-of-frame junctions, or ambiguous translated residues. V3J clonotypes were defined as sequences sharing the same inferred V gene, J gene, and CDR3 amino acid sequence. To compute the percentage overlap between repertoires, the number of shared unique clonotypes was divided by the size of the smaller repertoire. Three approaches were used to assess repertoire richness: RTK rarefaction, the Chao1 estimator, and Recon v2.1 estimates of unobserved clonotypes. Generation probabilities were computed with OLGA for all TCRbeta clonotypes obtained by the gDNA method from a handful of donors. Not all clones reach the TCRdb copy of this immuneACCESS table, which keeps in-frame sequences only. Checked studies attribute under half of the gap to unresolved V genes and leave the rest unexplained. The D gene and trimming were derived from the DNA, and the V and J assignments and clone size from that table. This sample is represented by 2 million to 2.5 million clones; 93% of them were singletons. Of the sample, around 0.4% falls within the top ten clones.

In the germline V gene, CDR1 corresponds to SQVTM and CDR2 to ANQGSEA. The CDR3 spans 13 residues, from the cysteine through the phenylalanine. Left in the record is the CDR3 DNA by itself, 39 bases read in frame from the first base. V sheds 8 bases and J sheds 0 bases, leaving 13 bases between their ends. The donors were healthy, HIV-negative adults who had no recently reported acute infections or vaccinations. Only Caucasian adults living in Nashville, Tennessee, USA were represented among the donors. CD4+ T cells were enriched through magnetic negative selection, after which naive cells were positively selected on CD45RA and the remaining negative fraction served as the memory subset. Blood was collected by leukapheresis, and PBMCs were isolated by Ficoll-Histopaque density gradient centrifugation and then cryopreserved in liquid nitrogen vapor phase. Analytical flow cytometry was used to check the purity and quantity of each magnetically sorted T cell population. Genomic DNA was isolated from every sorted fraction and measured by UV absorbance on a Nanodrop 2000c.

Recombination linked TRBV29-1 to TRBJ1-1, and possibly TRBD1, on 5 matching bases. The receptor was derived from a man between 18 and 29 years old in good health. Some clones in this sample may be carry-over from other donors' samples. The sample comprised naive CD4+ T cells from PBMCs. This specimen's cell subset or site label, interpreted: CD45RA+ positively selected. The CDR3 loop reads CSSRGVLNTEAFF. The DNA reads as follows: TGCAGCTCCCGGGGGGTTTTGAACACTGAAGCTTTCTTT.